The present TCR beta chain was sequenced within a study of memory CD4+ T cells and cytomegalovirus serostatus. Overall study context: Healthy Belgian adult donors included several CMV-positive and 24 CMV-negative people.

In its sample, this clone is medium-sized. Its antigen is unknown. Study-level points and caveats: Each of fewer than 80 CMV-associated TCRbeta sequences occurred in one to five individuals.

Some clones are missing from TCRdb's copy, which holds only in-frame ones; the method was immunoSEQ multiplex PCR. The data show some 80,000 clones, with about 85% seen just once and roughly 0.79% held by the top ten. Unmatched junction bases numbered 7, after V lost 5 bases and J lost 9 bases. This CDR3 region has 13 residues. Germline V gene lookup returns CDR1 SGDLS and CDR2 YYNGEE. The sort gate was single viable CD3+CD4+CD8-CD45RO+ cells for memory CD4+ T cells. Serum IgG to CMV pp150, pp28, p38 and p52 defined serostatus. Positive selection with CD4 microbeads enriched total CD4+ T cells. Sequences were obtained from memory CD4+ T cells from blood. This receptor was taken from an adult in good health and CMV-seronegative. This chain links TRBV9 with TRBJ1-2; TRBD1 matches 10 bases. The chain's CDR3 is CASSLGTGVSYTF. In nucleotides, the CDR3 is TGTGCCAGCAGTCTCGGGACAGGGGTTAGCTACACCTTC. Based on the CDR3 plus reference TRBV9 and TRBJ1-2, the full variable domain is DSGVTQTPKHLITATGQRVTLRCSPRSGDLSVYWYQQSLDQGLQFLIQYYNGEERAKGNILERFSAQQFPDLHSELNLSSLELGDSALYFCASSLGTGVSYTFGSGTRLTVV.